This T cell receptor (beta chain) appears in the sequencing data of a study of blood T cell repertoires in COVID-19. As for the study in general: Italy, Spain and the United States were the sources of the convalescent and acute COVID-19 samples.

TCRdb's table, derived via immunoSEQ multiplex PCR, lists solely in-frame clones and lacks some. This sample carries roughly 300,000 clones, approximately 87% of them seen once, and the ten largest clones take 7.8%. Per the germline V gene, CDR1 is LNHDA and CDR2 is SQIVND (reference sequence). The CDR3 consists of 16 residues. The junction had 8 bases not matched to a gene; V was cut back by 6 bases and J by 0 bases. The sequence was collected from a woman aged 50 to 60 who had recovered from COVID-19. V is TRBV19 and J is TRBJ1-2; 9 bases align to TRBD1. The sequenced sample consisted of peripheral blood. The CDR3 DNA reads as TGTGCCAGTAGGATGCAAACAGGGGGCGCTAACTATGGCTACACCTTC. This sequence encodes CASRMQTGGANYGYTF.